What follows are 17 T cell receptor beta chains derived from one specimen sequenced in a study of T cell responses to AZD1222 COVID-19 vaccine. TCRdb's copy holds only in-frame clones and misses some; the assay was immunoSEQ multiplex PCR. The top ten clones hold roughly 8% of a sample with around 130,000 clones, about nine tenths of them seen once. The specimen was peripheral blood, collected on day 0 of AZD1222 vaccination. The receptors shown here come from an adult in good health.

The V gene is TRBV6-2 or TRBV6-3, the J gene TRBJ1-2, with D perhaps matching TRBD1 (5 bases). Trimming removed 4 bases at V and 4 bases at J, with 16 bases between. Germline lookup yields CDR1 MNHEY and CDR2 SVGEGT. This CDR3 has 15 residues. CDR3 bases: TGTGCCAGCAGTTCCACCGGGGGAGTGGCCTATGGCTACACCTTC. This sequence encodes CASSSTGGVAYGYTF.

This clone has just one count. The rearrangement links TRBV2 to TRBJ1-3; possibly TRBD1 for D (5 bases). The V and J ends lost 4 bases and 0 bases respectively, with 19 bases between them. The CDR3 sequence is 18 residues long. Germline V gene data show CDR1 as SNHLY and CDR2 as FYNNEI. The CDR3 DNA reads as TGTGCCAGCAGTGCCCCCCCGGGCAGGGCAACCTCTGGAAACACCATATATTTT. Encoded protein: CASSAPPGRATSGNTIYF.

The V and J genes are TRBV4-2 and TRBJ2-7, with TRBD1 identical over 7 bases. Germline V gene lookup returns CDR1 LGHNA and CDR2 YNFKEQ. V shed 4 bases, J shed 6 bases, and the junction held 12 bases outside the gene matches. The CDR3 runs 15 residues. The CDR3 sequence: CASSLRGTGETEQYF. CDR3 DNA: TGTGCCAGCAGCCTCCGAGGAACAGGGGAAACCGAGCAGTACTTC.

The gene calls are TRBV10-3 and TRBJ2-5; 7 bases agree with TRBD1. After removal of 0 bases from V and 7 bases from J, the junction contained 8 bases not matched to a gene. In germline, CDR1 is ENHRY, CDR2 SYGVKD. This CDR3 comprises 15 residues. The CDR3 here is CAISESGGTERTQYF. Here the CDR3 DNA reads TGTGCCATCAGTGAGTCTGGTGGGACAGAGCGGACCCAGTACTTC.

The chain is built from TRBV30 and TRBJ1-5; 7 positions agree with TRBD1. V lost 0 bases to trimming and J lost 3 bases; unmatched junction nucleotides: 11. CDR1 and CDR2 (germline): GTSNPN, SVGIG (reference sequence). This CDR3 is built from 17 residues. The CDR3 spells CAWSVRTGRTLNQPQHF. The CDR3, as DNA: TGTGCCTGGAGTGTCCGGACAGGCCGAACCCTCAATCAGCCCCAGCATTTT.

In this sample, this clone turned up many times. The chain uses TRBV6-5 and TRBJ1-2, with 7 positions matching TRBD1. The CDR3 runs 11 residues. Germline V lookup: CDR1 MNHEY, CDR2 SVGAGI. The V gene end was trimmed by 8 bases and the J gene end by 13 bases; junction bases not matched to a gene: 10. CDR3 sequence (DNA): TGTGCCAGCGGAACCACAGGGGACTCCACCTTC. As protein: CASGTTGDSTF.

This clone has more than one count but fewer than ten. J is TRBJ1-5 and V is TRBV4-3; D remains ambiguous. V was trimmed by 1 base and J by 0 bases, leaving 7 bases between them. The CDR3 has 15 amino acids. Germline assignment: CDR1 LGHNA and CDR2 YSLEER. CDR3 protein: CASSQAFYSNQPQHF. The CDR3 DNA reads TGCGCCAGCAGCCAAGCCTTTTATAGCAATCAGCCCCAGCATTTT.

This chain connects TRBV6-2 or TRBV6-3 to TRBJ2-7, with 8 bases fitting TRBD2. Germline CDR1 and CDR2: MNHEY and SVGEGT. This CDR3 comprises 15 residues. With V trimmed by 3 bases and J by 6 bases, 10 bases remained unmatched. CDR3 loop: CASSYSGGVGREQYF. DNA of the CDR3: TGTGCCAGCAGTTATTCGGGAGGGGTTGGACGCGAGCAGTACTTC.

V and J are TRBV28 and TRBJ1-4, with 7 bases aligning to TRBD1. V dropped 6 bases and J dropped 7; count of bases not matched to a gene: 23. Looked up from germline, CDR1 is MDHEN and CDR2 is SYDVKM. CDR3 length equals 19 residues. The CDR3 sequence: CASRNLVNLQGIRSEKLFF. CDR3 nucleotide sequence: TGTGCCAGCAGGAATTTAGTTAATTTACAGGGGATCAGGTCTGAAAAACTGTTTTTT.

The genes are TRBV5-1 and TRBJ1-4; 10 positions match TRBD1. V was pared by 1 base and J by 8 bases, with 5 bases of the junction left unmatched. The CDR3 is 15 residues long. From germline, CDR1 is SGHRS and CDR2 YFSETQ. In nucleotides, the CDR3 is TGCGCCAGCAGCTTGCGCGGGACAGGGGTCGAAAAACTGTTTTTT. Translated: CASSLRGTGVEKLFF.

Written as DNA, the CDR3 is TGTGCCAGCAGCCAGGTGAGGGTGTCCGGGGAGCTGTTTTTT. As protein: CASSQVRVSGELFF. The chain links TRBV3-1 (or the pseudogene TRBV3-2) to TRBJ2-2; a weak D match, TRBD2 (5 bases). Germline V gene data show CDR1 as LGHDT and CDR2 as YNNKEL (reference sequence). Trimming took 3 bases from V and 6 from J, leaving 11 bases between them. CDR3 length: 14 residues.

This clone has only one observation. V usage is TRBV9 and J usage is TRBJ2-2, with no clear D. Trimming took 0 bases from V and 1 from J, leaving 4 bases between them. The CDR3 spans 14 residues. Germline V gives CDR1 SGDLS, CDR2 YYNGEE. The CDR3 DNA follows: TGTGCCAGCAGCGTAGGCATGAACACCGGGGAGCTGTTTTTT. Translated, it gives CASSVGMNTGELFF.

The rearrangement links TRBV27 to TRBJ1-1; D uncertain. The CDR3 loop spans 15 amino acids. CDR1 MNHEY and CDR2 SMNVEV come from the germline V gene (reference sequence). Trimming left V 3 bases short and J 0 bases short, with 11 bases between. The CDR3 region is CASSFQRRLNTEAFF. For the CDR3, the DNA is TGTGCCAGCAGTTTCCAGAGACGGTTGAACACTGAAGCTTTCTTT.

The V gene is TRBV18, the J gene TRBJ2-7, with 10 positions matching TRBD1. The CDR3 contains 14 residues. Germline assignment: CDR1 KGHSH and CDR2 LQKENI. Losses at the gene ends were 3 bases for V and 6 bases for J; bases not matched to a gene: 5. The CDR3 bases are TGTGCCAGCTCACCCGGGACAGGGGATCGCGAGCAGTACTTC. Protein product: CASSPGTGDREQYF.

CDR3 sequence (DNA): TGTGCCAGCATGGTCGATCCAGCTCCAGGGGATGGCTACACCTTC. This sequence encodes CASMVDPAPGDGYTF. V and J are TRBV27 and TRBJ1-2, with D possibly matching TRBD1 (6 bases). Trimming cost V 7 bases and J 6 bases, with 21 bases left between them. This CDR3 is 15 amino acids long. Germline CDR1 and CDR2: MNHEY and SMNVEV (reference sequence).

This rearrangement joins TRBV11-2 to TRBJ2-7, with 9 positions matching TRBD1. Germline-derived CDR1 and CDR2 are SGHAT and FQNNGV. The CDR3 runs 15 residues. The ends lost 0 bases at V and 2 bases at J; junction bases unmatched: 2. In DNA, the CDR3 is TGTGCCAGCAGCTTAGAACGGGACAGGGCCTACGAGCAGTACTTC. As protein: CASSLERDRAYEQYF.

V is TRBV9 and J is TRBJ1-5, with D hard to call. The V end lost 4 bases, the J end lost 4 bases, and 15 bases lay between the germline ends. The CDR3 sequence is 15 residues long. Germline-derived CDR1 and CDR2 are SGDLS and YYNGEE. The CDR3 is CASSTGLLANQPQHF. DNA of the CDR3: TGTGCCAGCAGCACCGGACTTTTGGCAAATCAGCCCCAGCATTTT.